The sequence of this T cell receptor beta chain was determined in a study of blood T cell repertoires in COVID-19. The overall study: Sites across the United States, Italy and Spain contributed samples from acute and convalescent COVID-19. T cells, B-cell-depleted T cells, or PBMCs supplied cDNA or gDNA.

Per the original methods: Nucleated cell counts were estimated from reference gene primer amplification. Method: immunoSEQ multiplex PCR; TCRdb's copy keeps in-frame clones and lacks some. The V and J calls and the clone size are those of that table, but D and trimming were determined from the DNA. The sample carries about 310,000 clones, 87% recorded once. This clone was observed a single time. With 0 bases clipped from V and 12 bases from J, the junction kept 12 bases outside the gene matches. The germline V gene has CDR1 SGHDT and CDR2 YYEEEE. The CDR3 loop spans 15 amino acids. The gene calls are TRBV5-6 and TRBJ2-1; 7 bases agree with TRBD2. Sequencing was performed on peripheral blood. This clonotype was sampled from a man aged 18 to 30 with active or convalescent COVID-19. CDR3 sequence (DNA): TGTGCCAGCAGCTTGGTTACTAGCGCCCCGAGGGCGCAGTTCTTC. Translation: CASSLVTSAPRAQFF. The full variable domain, its missing parts supplied by reference TRBV5-6 and TRBJ2-1, is DAGVTQSPTHLIKTRGQQVTLRCSPKSGHDTVSWYQQALGQGPQFIFQYYEEEERQRGNFPDRFSGHQFPNYSSELNVNALLLGDSALYLCASSLVTSAPRAQFFGPGTRLTVL.